This T cell receptor beta chain is from a study of blood T cell repertoires in COVID-19. Looking at the study overall: The United States, Italy and Spain provided the acute and convalescent COVID-19 samples. Sources were T cells, B-cell-depleted T cells, or PBMCs; the material itself was cDNA or gDNA.

As processed by the authors: Reference gene primer amplification yielded estimated nucleated cell counts. TCRdb's table, derived via immunoSEQ multiplex PCR, lists solely in-frame clones and lacks some. Clonal size and the V and J genes are those of that table, whereas D and trimming came from the DNA. The table lists 440,000 or so clones, 75% to 90% of them singletons. While infection was still active, Seattle patients were enrolled and then followed longitudinally. This receptor was obtained from a woman aged 40 to 55 with COVID-19, enrolled during active disease. Sequencing used peripheral blood.

This CDR3 is CASSQDEGSLQPQHF. The CDR3 DNA sequence: TGCGCCAGCAGCCAAGACGAGGGCAGTCTTCAGCCCCAGCATTTT. V gene TRBV4-1 combines with J gene TRBJ1-5; D not resolved. Trimming removed 0 bases at V and 6 bases at J, with 12 bases between. The CDR3 runs to 15 residues. Germline values: CDR1 MGHRA, CDR2 YSYEKL.